This entry lists 4 T cell receptor beta chains sequenced from one sample in a study of molecular identifiers for immune sequencing clone quantification. TCRdb reprocessed the PCR reads via MiXCR and lists one record per CDR3 protein. Of about 510,000 distinct CDR3 sequences listed, around 21% are singletons. The specimen was naive CD8+ T cells from blood, with Jurkat cell RNA spiked in. Subset specified: FACS-sorted CD8+CD4-CCR7+CD45RA+ naive T cells. The receptors originated from a human donor in good health. Some libraries in this study had Jurkat cell RNA spiked in.

This clonotype was found a few times. The rearrangement uses TRBV9 and TRBJ2-3, with 7 bases that match TRBD2. CDR1 is SGDLS and CDR2 is YYNGEE in the germline V gene. The trim removed 0 bases at V and 3 bases at J, leaving 7 bases unmatched. The CDR3 runs 16 residues. The CDR3 coding sequence is TGTGCCAGCAGCGTAGACAGCGGGATGGTGACAGATACGCAGTATTTT. Protein product: CASSVDSGMVTDTQYF.

This clonotype was seen ten or more times. The rearrangement joins TRBV20-1 to TRBJ2-3, with TRBD2 matching 9 bases. The CDR3 covers 17 residues. V lost 1 base to trimming and J lost 2 bases; unmatched junction nucleotides: 10. Germline V lookup: CDR1 DFQATT, CDR2 SNEGSKA (reference sequence). Here the CDR3 DNA reads TGCAGTGCTAGAGCCCACCCCCCTAGCGGGGACACAGATACGCAGTATTTT. Protein sequence: CSARAHPPSGDTDTQYF.

The sample holds many counts of this clonotype. The rearrangement joins TRBV4-3 to TRBJ1-1, with D perhaps matching TRBD1 (6 bases). The CDR3 has 16 residues. With 3 bases removed from V and 3 bases from J, the gap between germline ends came to 17 bases. The germline CDR1 and CDR2 sequences are LGHNA and YSLEER. The CDR3 DNA sequence: TGCGCCAGCAGCCATAAGGACAGTCGACCGGACACTGAAGCTTTCTTT. Translated, it gives CASSHKDSRPDTEAFF.

V usage is TRBV11-2 and J usage is TRBJ2-7; TRBD1 aligns across 7 bases. CDR1 is SGHAT, CDR2 FQNNGV, per germline. The CDR3 totals 20 residues. V lost 4 bases and J lost 4; bases outside the gene matches: 25. The CDR3 here is CASSSGGPGPAQVRPYEQYF. The CDR3 DNA reads as TGTGCCAGCAGCTCAGGGGGTCCGGGACCAGCCCAAGTCCGGCCTTACGAGCAGTACTTC.